This T cell receptor (beta chain) emerged from a study of patients and donors after allogeneic stem cell transplantation. Per the germline V gene, CDR1 is PRHDT and CDR2 is FYEKMQ (reference sequence). The V end lost 1 base, the J end lost 3 bases, and 16 bases lay between the germline ends. The CDR3 length is 16 residues. This clonotype was seen more than once but under ten times. TCRdb re-derived calls from the RT-PCR reads in MiXCR, one entry per CDR3 protein. This sample has roughly 960,000 distinct CDR3 sequences, with roughly 17% found just once. This TCR came from a human donor who was either an allogeneic HSCT recipient or a stem cell or donor lymphocyte infusion donor (not recorded which). It is not recorded whose cells these are; they may come from a transplant donor. The source material was blood, either unsorted or a sorted T cell fraction (not recorded which). This chain uses TRBV13 with TRBJ2-7; possibly TRBD1 for D (5 bases). CDR3: CASSLVGRGQIYEQYF. As DNA, the CDR3 is TGTGCCAGCAGCTTAGTTGGTAGAGGACAAATCTACGAGCAGTACTTC.